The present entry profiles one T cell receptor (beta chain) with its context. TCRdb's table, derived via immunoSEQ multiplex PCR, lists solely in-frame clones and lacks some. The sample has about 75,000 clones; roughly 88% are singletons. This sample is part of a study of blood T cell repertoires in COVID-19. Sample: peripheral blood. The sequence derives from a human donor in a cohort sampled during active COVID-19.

CDR3 protein: CASSPGGGLFYNSPLHF. The CDR3 region has the DNA TGTGCCAGCAGTCCGGGGGGGGGCCTTTTCTATAATTCACCCCTCCACTTT. The rearrangement joins TRBV28 to TRBJ1-6, with a possible D match to TRBD1 (6 bases). There are 17 residues in the CDR3. Per germline, CDR1 MDHEN and CDR2 SYDVKM. The V end was cut by 5 bases, the J end by 3 bases, with 17 bases between. The full variable domain, its missing parts supplied by reference TRBV28 and TRBJ1-6, is DVKVTQSSRYLVKRTGEKVFLECVQDMDHENMFWYRQDPGLGLRLIYFSYDVKMKEKGDIPEGYSVSREKKERFSLILESASTNQTSMYLCASSPGGGLFYNSPLHFGNGTRLTVT.